A single sample gave rise to the 9 T cell receptor beta chains below, sequenced in a study of cytomegalovirus exposure and HLA in healthy donors. The PCR made use of 60 Vbeta and 13 Jbeta primers. Profiled with immunoSEQ multiplex PCR; TCRdb holds only in-frame clones, not every one. The top ten clones hold 3.3% of a sample with approximately 120,000 clones, approximately 75% of them seen once. The sequenced sample was PBMCs. These receptor sequences come from a woman in her forties or fifties in good health and CMV-seronegative.

The sample holds one count of this clone. This chain joins TRBV10-1 and TRBJ1-5; 8 bases agree with TRBD1. CDR3 length: 15 residues. Germline V CDR1 and CDR2: WNHNN, SYGVQD (reference sequence). V lost 7 bases and J lost 5; bases outside the gene matches: 10. CDR3 DNA sequence: TGCGCCAGCATCCCGGACAGGGAACTCTATCAGCCCCAGCATTTT. It specifies CASIPDRELYQPQHF.

The chain employs TRBV19 and TRBJ1-5, with D tentatively TRBD1 (6 bases). Trimming took off 5 bases at V and 5 bases at J, with 13 bases between the two ends. CDR3 size: 14 residues. Germline assignment: CDR1 LNHDA and CDR2 SQIVND (reference sequence). The CDR3 loop reads CASSSQGNDQPQHF. For the CDR3, the DNA is TGTGCCAGTAGTTCACAGGGAAATGATCAGCCCCAGCATTTT.

The rearrangement uses TRBV7-3 and TRBJ2-3; 9 bases agree with TRBD2. Germline V lookup: CDR1 SGHTA, CDR2 FQGTGA. This CDR3 has 15 amino acids. Losses at the gene ends were 5 bases for V and 0 bases for J; bases not matched to a gene: 3. The CDR3 coding sequence is TGTGCCAGCAGCCAGGGACTAGCCAGCACAGATACGCAGTATTTT. It encodes CASSQGLASTDTQYF.

The rearrangement joins TRBV7-2 to TRBJ2-7, with a tentative D call TRBD1 (6 bases). Germline CDR1 is SGHTA and CDR2 is FQGNSA. Trimming removed 5 bases at V and 2 bases at J, with 16 bases between. This CDR3 has 15 residues. CDR3 DNA: TGTGCCAGCAGCGGGGCTCGAGACAGGACCTACGAGCAGTACTTC. This encodes CASSGARDRTYEQYF.

The table lists this clone with a few counts. For the CDR3, the DNA is TGCGCCAGCAGCCAAGATTACTGGGACAGTACGCCCCCACTAATCACAGATACGCAGTATTTT. Protein: CASSQDYWDSTPPLITDTQYF. V gene TRBV4-3 combines with J gene TRBJ2-3, with 7 bases fitting TRBD1. Trimming cost V 0 bases and J 2 bases; bases outside gene matches: 20. Germline V gives CDR1 LGHNA, CDR2 YSLEER. CDR3 length: 21 residues.

This rearrangement joins TRBV7-6 to TRBJ1-1, with D possibly TRBD1 on 6 matching bases. Germline V gives CDR1 SGHVS, CDR2 FNYEAQ. Trimming stripped 4 bases from V and 6 bases from J, with 9 bases between. This CDR3 has 12 residues. The CDR3 region is CASSSPGAEAFF. CDR3 bases: TGTGCCAGCAGCTCCCCAGGGGCTGAAGCTTTCTTT.

The chain is built from TRBV28 and TRBJ2-7; TRBD2 might be the D (6 bases). CDR1 is MDHEN and CDR2 is SYDVKM in the germline V gene. CDR3 length equals 14 residues. Trimming took off 5 bases at V and 2 bases at J, with 13 bases between the two ends. The chain's CDR3 is CASSTGTLTYEQYF. Here the CDR3 DNA reads TGTGCCAGCAGTACCGGGACTTTAACCTACGAGCAGTACTTC.

The J gene is TRBJ2-5, the V gene TRBV7-2, with 8 bases identical to TRBD2. Trimming cost V 1 base and J 9 bases; bases outside gene matches: 16. Germline V gives CDR1 SGHTA, CDR2 FQGNSA. This CDR3 contains 17 residues. CDR3 in amino acids: CASSLGGGAGVVAPQYF. The CDR3, as DNA: TGTGCCAGCAGCTTAGGAGGTGGAGCGGGAGTCGTGGCCCCCCAGTACTTC.

The chain couples TRBV7-2 to TRBJ1-2, with a tentative D call TRBD1 (6 bases). In germline, CDR1 is SGHTA, CDR2 FQGNSA. This CDR3 comprises 14 residues. Between the trimmed V and J ends, which lost 5 bases and 3 bases, there was a span of 13 bases. Here the CDR3 reads CASSSDRPDYGYTF. The CDR3 bases are TGTGCCAGCAGCAGTGACAGGCCTGACTATGGCTACACCTTC.